These T cell receptor beta chains were read from a single sample in a study of T cell repertoires in cytomegalovirus infection. From the reads, TCRdb called clonotypes with MiXCR, one entry per CDR3 protein. The data show 60,000 to 75,000 distinct CDR3 sequences, about 4% seen once. Specimen: PBMCs. The source is a human donor in good health (CMV status not recorded). Some clones in this sample may be carry-over from other donors' samples. Each CDR3 is given with its conserved first and last residue. Fields, in order: clone size, V gene, J gene, D gene, CDR3 protein, CDR3 DNA. A D gene is named only where the DNA matches it firmly. Size is omitted from some rows. Given values are once, few, many or a class for expanded clones.

size: many; V: TRBV14; J: TRBJ2-1; D: TRBD2; CDR3: CASSRSRTSAVRNEQFF; DNA: TGTGCCAGCAGCCGAAGCCGAACTAGCGCTGTGCGGAATGAGCAGTTCTTC
size: many; V: TRBV7-2; J: TRBJ2-5; D: .; CDR3: CASTLSPPETQYF; DNA: TGTGCCAGCACCCTCAGCCCCCCGGAGACCCAGTACTTC
size: few; V: TRBV6-4; J: TRBJ2-3; D: .; CDR3: CASSGGPTDTQYF; DNA: TGTGCCAGCAGTGGGGGACCCACAGATACGCAGTATTTT
size: many; V: TRBV7-2; J: TRBJ1-3; D: .; CDR3: CASTRQRVSGRSGNTIYF; DNA: TGTGCCAGCACACGACAGCGTGTATCGGGTCGATCTGGAAACACCATATATTTT
size: many; V: TRBV7-2; J: TRBJ2-7; D: TRBD1; CDR3: CASSLRDRLYEQYF; DNA: TGTGCCAGCAGCTTAAGGGACAGGCTGTACGAGCAGTACTTC
size: many; V: TRBV20-1; J: TRBJ2-7; D: .; CDR3: CSAYRDLAPDEQYF; DNA: TGCAGTGCTTACCGGGACTTAGCCCCAGACGAGCAGTACTTC
size: many; V: TRBV7-8; J: TRBJ2-1; D: .; CDR3: CASSPHGVGEQFF; DNA: TGTGCCAGCAGCCCCCACGGGGTGGGTGAGCAGTTCTTC
size: many; V: TRBV11-2; J: TRBJ2-5; D: .; CDR3: CASSPPGAVETQYF; DNA: TGTGCCAGCAGCCCACCCGGGGCCGTAGAGACCCAGTACTTC
size: many; V: TRBV7-3; J: TRBJ2-1; D: .; CDR3: CASSSGTGHEQFF; DNA: TGTGCCAGCAGCAGCGGCACAGGGCATGAGCAGTTCTTC
size: many; V: TRBV7-3; J: TRBJ1-4; D: .; CDR3: CASSFEATNEKLFF; DNA: TGTGCCAGCAGCTTCGAAGCAACTAATGAAAAACTGTTTTTT
size: .; V: TRBV7-2; J: TRBJ2-7; D: .; CDR3: CASSLDPDEQYF; DNA: TGTGCCAGCAGCTTAGACCCGGACGAGCAGTACTTC
size: many; V: TRBV7-2; J: TRBJ1-6; D: TRBD1; CDR3: CASSSGTGVGTPLHF; DNA: TGTGCCAGCAGTTCCGGGACAGGCGTCGGGACACCCCTCCACTTT
size: many; V: TRBV7-9; J: TRBJ1-5; D: .; CDR3: CASSLSLGQPQHF; DNA: TGTGCCAGCAGCTTAAGTTTGGGGCAGCCCCAGCATTTT
size: many; V: TRBV6-2/TRBV6-3; J: TRBJ2-7; D: TRBD2; CDR3: CASSYGLAGGQYF; DNA: TGTGCCAGCAGTTACGGACTAGCGGGAGGGCAGTACTTC
size: .; V: TRBV5-1; J: TRBJ1-5; D: TRBD1; CDR3: CASSLEGQENQPQHF; DNA: TGCGCCAGCAGCTTGGAGGGACAGGAGAATCAGCCCCAGCATTTT
size: many; V: TRBV9; J: TRBJ2-5; D: TRBD2; CDR3: CASSVGPSGRAVETQYF; DNA: TGTGCCAGCAGCGTAGGCCCTAGCGGGAGGGCTGTAGAGACCCAGTACTTC
size: many; V: TRBV7-2; J: TRBJ2-7; D: .; CDR3: CASSYGSYEQYF; DNA: TGTGCCAGCAGCTATGGATCCTACGAGCAGTACTTC
size: .; V: TRBV10-3; J: TRBJ1-1; D: TRBD1; CDR3: CAIRQGVLTEAFF; DNA: TGTGCCATCAGGCAGGGGGTACTCACTGAAGCTTTCTTT
size: many; V: TRBV7-8; J: TRBJ1-6; D: .; CDR3: CASSPASKTSPLHF; DNA: TGTGCCAGCAGCCCAGCCTCGAAAACTTCACCCCTCCACTTT
size: many; V: TRBV7-6; J: TRBJ1-1; D: .; CDR3: CASSTLSTEAFF; DNA: TGTGCCAGCAGCACCCTGAGCACTGAAGCTTTCTTT
size: many; V: TRBV12-3/TRBV12-4; J: TRBJ2-7; D: .; CDR3: CASSLKNEQYF; DNA: TGTGCCAGCAGTTTAAAAAACGAGCAGTACTTC
size: many; V: TRBV7-2; J: TRBJ2-5; D: TRBD2; CDR3: CASSLVPSGSFETQYF; DNA: TGTGCCAGCAGCTTAGTCCCTAGCGGGAGTTTTGAGACCCAGTACTTC
size: .; V: TRBV6-5; J: TRBJ2-6; D: TRBD2; CDR3: CASSTLAGGPGANVLTF; DNA: TGTGCCAGCAGTACCCTAGCGGGAGGGCCTGGGGCCAACGTCCTGACTTTC